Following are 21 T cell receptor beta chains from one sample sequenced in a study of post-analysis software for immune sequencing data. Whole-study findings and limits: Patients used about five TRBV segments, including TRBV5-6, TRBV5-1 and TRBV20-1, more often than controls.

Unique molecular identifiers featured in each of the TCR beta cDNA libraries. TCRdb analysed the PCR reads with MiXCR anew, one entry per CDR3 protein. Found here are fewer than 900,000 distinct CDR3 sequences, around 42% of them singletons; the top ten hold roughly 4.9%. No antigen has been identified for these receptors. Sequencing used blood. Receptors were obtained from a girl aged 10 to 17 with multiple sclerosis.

CDR3 bases: TGTGCCAGCAGTTACTCGAAACAGCGGTTTGGACTACAAGAGACCCAGTACTTC. Amino acids: CASSYSKQRFGLQETQYF. The chain joins TRBV6-5 to TRBJ2-5, with a weak D call TRBD2 (6 bases). Germline V gives CDR1 MNHEY, CDR2 SVGAGI. Trimming took 0 bases from V and 2 from J, leaving 19 bases between them. CDR3 length equals 18 residues.

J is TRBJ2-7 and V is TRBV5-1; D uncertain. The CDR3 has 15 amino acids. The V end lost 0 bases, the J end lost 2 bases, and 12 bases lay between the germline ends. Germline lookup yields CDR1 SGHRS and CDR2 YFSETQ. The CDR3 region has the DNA TGCGCCAGCAGCTTGGACGGAAAGGCCCCCTACGAGCAGTACTTC. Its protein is CASSLDGKAPYEQYF.

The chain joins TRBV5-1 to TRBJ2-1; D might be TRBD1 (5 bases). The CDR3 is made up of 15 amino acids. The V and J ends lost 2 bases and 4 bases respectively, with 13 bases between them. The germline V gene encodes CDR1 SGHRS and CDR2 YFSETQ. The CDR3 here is CASSLDQGLYNEQFF. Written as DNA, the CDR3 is TGCGCCAGCAGCTTAGATCAGGGTCTTTACAATGAGCAGTTCTTC. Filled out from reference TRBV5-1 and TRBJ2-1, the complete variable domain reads KAGVTQTPRYLIKTRGQQVTLSCSPISGHRSVSWYQQTPGQGLQFLFEYFSETQRNKGNFPGRFSGRQFSNSRSEMNVSTLELGDSALYLCASSLDQGLYNEQFFGPGTRLTVL.

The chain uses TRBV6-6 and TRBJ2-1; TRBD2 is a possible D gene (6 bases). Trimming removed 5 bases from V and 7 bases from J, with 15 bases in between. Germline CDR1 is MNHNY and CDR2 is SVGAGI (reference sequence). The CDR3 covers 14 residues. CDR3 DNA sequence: TGTGCCAGCAGTGCGGGGATCCTTACAAATGAGCAGTTCTTC. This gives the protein CASSAGILTNEQFF.

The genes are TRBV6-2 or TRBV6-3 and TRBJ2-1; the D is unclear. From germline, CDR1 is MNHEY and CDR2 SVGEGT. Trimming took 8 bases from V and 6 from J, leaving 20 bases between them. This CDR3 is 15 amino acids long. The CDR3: CASSVERLGINEQFF. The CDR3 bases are TGTGCCAGCTCGGTAGAGCGTTTGGGAATCAATGAGCAGTTCTTC.

This chain's CDR3 is CASSSPFGEQYF. In DNA, the CDR3 is TGTGCCAGCAGCTCCCCTTTCGGGGAGCAGTACTTC. The chain employs TRBV7-2 and TRBJ2-7, with D hard to call. The V end lost 4 bases, the J end lost 7 bases, and 11 bases lay between the germline ends. Germline-derived CDR1 and CDR2 are SGHTA and FQGNSA. The CDR3 covers 12 residues.

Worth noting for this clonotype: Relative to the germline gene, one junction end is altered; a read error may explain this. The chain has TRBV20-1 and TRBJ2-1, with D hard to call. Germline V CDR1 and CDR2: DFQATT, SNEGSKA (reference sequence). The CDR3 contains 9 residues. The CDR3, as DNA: TGCAGTGCTCGGAACGAGCAATTCTTC. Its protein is CSARNEQFF.

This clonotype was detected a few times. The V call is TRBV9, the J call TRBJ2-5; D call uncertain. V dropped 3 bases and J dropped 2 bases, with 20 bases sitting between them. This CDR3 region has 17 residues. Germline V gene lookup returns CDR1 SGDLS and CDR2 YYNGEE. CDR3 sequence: CASSGGIGRNPQETQYF. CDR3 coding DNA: TGTGCCAGCAGCGGTGGGATAGGGCGGAACCCTCAAGAGACCCAGTACTTC.

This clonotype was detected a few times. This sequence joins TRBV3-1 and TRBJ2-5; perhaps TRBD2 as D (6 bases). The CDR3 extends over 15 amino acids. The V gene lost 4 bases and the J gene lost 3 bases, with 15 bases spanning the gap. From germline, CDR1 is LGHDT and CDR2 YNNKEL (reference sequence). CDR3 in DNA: TGTGCCAGCAGCCCCGGGGACTCACTAAAAGAGACCCAGTACTTC. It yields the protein CASSPGDSLKETQYF.

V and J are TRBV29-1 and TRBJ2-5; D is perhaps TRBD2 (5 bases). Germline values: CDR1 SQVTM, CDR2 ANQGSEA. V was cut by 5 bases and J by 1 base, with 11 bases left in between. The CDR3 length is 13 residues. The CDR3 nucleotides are TGCAGCGTTCGGGGTAGGGTCCAAGAGACCCAGTACTTC. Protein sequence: CSVRGRVQETQYF.

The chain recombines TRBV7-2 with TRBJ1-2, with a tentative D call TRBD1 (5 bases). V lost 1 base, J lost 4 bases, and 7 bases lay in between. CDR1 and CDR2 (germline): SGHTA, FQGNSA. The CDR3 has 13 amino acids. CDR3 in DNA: TGTGCCAGCAGCTTAGAACAGGTCTATGGCTACACCTTC. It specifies CASSLEQVYGYTF.

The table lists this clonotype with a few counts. In DNA, the CDR3 is TGTGCCAGCAGTTCGCCGGGACAGGGAGTAAAGCAGTACTTC. Protein sequence: CASSSPGQGVKQYF. The genes are TRBV7-2 and TRBJ2-5; 9 nucleotides line up with TRBD1. CDR3 size: 14 residues. Germline lookup yields CDR1 SGHTA and CDR2 FQGNSA. Trimming removed 6 bases from V and 11 bases from J; junction bases left unmatched: 13.

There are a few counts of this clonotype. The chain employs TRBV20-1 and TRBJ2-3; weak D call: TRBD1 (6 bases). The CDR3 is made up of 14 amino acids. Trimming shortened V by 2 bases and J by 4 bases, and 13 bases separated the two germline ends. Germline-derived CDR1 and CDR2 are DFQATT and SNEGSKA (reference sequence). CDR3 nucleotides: TGCAGTGCTAGAACAGGGAGAAGCGCAGATACGCAGTATTTT. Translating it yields CSARTGRSADTQYF.

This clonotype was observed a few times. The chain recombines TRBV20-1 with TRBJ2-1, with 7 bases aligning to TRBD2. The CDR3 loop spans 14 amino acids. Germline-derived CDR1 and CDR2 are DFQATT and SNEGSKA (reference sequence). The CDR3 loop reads CSAFGGNSYNEQFF. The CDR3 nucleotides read TGCAGCGCATTCGGGGGGAACTCCTACAATGAGCAGTTCTTC.

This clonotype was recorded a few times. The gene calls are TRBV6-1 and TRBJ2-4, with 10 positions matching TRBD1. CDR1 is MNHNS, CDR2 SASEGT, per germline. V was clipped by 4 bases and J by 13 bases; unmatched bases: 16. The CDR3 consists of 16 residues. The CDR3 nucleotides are TGTGCCAGCAGTGGACTTGGAAGACAGGGGGCTGGGGAGCAGTACTTC. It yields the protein CASSGLGRQGAGEQYF.

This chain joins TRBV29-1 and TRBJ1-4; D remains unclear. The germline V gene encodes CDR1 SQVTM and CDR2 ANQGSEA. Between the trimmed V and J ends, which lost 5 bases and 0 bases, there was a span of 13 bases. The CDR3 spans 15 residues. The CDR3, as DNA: TGCAGCGTTCAAGCGGCAGTTGCAACTAATGAAAAACTGTTTTTT. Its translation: CSVQAAVATNEKLFF.

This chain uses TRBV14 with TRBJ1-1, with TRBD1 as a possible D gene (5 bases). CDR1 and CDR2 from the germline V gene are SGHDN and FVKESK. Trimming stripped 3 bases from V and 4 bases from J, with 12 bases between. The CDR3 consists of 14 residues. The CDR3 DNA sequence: TGTGCCAGCAGCCAGTTTCCAGGGACCACTGAAGCTTTCTTT. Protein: CASSQFPGTTEAFF.

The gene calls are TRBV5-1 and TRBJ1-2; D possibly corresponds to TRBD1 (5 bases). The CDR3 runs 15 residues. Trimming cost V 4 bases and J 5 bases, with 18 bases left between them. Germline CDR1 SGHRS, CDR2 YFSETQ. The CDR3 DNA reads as TGCGCCAGCAGCCCTGGACATGGGGTGACTTATGGCTACACCTTC. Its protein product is CASSPGHGVTYGYTF.

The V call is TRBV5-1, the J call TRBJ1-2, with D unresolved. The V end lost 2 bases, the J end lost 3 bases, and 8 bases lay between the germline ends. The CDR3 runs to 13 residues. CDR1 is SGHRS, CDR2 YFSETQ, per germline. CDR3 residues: CASSFDTHYGYTF. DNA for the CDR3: TGCGCCAGCAGCTTTGACACCCACTATGGCTACACCTTC.

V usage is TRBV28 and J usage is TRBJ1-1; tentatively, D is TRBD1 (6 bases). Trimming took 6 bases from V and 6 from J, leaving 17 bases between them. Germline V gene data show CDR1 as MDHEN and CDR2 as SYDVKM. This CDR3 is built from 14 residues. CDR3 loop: CASSLTGGGPEAFF. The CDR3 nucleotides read TGTGCCAGCAGCTTAACCGGTGGGGGGCCTGAAGCTTTCTTT.

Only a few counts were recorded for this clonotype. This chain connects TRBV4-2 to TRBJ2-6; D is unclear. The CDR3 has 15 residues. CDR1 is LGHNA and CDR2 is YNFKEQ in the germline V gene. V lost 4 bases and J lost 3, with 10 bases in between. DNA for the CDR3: TGTGCCAGCAGCCTTAGTCCGGGTGGGGCCAACGTCCTGACTTTC. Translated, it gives CASSLSPGGANVLTF.